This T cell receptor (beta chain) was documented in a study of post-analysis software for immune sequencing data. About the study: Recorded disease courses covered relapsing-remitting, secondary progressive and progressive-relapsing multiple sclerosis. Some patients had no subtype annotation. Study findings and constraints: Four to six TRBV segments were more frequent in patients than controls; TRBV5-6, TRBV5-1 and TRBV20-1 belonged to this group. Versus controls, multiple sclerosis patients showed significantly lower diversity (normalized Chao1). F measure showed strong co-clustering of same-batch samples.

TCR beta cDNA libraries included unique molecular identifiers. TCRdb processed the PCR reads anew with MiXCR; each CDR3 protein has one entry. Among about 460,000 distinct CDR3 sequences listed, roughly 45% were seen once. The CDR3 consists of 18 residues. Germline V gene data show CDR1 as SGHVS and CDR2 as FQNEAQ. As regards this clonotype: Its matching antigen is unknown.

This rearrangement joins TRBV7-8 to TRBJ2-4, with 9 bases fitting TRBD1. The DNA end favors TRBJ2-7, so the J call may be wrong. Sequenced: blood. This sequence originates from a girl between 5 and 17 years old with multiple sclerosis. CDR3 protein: CASSLVGRRDRARYEQYF. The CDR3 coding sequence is TGTGCCAGCAGCTTAGTGGGACGACGGGACAGGGCCCGTTACGAGCAGTACTTC.